This T cell receptor (beta chain) was sequenced during a study of somatic mutations in cytotoxic T cells in rheumatoid arthritis. Study-level results: In rheumatoid arthritis patients, unlike healthy controls, CD8+ clonality rose with age.

Method: immunoSEQ multiplex PCR; TCRdb's copy keeps in-frame clones and lacks some. The table shows roughly 2,500 clones, with approximately 76% occurring only once. Of note for this clone: Its antigen is unknown.

In germline, CDR1 is LGHNA, CDR2 YSLEER. V gave up 0 bases and J gave up 7 bases; unmatched junction bases: 8. The CDR3 runs 16 residues. The V and J genes are TRBV4-3 and TRBJ2-1; 8 bases align to TRBD2. The source is a woman between 40 and 55 years old with rheumatoid arthritis. The source material was CD8+ T cells sorted from blood. The CDR3 reads CASSQDWLAGINEQFF. The CDR3 DNA reads TGCGCCAGCAGCCAAGATTGGCTAGCGGGTATAAATGAGCAGTTCTTC.